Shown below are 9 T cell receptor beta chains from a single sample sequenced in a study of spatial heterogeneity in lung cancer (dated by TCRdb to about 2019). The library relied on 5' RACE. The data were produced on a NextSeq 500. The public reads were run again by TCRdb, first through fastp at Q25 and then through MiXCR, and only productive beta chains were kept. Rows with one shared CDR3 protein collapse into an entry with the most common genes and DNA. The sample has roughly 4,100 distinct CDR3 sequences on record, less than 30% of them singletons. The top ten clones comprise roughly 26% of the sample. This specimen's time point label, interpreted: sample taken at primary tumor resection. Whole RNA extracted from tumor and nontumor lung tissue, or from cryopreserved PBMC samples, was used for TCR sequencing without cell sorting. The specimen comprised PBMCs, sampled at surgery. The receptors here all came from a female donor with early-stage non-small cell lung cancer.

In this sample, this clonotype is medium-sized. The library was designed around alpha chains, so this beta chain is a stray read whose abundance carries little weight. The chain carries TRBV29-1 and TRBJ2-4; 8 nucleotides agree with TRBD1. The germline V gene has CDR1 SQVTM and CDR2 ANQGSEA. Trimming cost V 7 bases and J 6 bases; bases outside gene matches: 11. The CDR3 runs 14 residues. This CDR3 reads CSAQKTGEANIQYF. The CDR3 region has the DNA TGCAGCGCTCAGAAGACAGGGGAGGCAAACATTCAGTACTTC.

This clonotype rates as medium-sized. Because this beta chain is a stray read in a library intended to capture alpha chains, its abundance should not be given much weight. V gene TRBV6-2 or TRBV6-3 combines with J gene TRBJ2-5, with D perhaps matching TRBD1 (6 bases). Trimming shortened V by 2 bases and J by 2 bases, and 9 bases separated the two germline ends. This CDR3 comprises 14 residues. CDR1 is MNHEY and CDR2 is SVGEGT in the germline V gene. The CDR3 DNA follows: TGTGCCAGCAGTTACGACGGGACACAAGAGACCCAGTACTTC. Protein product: CASSYDGTQETQYF.

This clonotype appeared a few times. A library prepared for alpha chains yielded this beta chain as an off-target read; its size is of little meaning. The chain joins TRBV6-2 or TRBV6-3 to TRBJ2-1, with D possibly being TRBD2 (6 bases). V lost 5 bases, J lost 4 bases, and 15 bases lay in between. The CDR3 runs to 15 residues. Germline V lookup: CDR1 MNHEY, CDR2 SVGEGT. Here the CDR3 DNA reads TGTGCCAGCAGTACCGGACAAGGAGGGTACAATGAGCAGTTCTTC. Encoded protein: CASSTGQGGYNEQFF.

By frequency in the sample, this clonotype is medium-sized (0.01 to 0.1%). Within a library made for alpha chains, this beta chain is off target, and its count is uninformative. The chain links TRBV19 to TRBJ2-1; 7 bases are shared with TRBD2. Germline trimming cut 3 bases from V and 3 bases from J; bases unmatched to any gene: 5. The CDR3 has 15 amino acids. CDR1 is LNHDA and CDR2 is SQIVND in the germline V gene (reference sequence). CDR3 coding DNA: TGTGCCAGTAGTATGATAGCGGGTCGCTACAATGAGCAGTTCTTC. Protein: CASSMIAGRYNEQFF.

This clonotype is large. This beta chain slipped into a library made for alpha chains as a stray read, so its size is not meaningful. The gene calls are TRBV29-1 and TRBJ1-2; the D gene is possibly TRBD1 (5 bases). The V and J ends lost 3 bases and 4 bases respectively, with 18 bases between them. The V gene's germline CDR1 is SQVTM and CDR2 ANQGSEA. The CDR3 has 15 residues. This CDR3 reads CSVDTWDDLAYGYTF. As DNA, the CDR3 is TGCAGCGTTGATACCTGGGACGACTTAGCCTATGGCTACACCTTC.

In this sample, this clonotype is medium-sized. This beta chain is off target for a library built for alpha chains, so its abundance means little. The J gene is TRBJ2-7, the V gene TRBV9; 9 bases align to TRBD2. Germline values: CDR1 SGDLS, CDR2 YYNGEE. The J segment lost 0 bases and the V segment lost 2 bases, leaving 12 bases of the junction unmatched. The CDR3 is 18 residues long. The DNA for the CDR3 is TGTGCCAGCAGCGTTTCACTAGCGGGTAATACAAACTCCTACGAGCAGTACTTC. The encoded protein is CASSVSLAGNTNSYEQYF.

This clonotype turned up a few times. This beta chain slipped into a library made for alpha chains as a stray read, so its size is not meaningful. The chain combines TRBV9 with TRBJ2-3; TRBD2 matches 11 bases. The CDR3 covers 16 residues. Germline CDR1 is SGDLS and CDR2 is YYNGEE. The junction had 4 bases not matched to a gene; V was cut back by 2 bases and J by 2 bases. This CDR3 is CASSVRTSGFTDTQYF. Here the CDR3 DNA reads TGTGCCAGCAGCGTCAGGACTAGCGGGTTCACAGATACGCAGTATTTT.

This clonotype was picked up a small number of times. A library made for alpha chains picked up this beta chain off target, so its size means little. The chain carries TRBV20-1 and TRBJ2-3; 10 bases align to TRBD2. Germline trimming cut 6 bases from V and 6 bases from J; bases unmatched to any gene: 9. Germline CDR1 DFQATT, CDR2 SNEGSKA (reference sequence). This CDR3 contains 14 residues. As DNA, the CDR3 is TGCAGTGCAACCACTAGCGGGAACTTTGATACGCAGTATTTT. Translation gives CSATTSGNFDTQYF.

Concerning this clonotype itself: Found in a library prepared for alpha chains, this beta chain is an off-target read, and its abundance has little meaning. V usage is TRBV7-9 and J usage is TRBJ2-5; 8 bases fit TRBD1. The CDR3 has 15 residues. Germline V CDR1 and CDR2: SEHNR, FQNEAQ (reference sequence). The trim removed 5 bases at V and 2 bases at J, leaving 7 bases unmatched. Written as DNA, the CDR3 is TGTGCCAGCAGCGTCCGGGACAGGAGACAAGAGACCCAGTACTTC. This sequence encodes CASSVRDRRQETQYF.